This T cell receptor (beta chain) was obtained from a study of CD8+ T cells in alopecia areata. Study background: Tofacitinib was given for 6 to 18 months, then stopped for 6 months.

Specified treatment: oral pan-JAK inhibitor, 5-10 mg twice daily. Lesional scalp punch biopsies and peripheral blood were collected from alopecia areata patients. Isolated RNA was reverse transcribed into cDNA used as the sequencing template. Produced via immunoSEQ multiplex PCR; TCRdb's table is partial and in-frame only. This sample has about 140,000 clones, with about 88% found just once. The CDR3 is 13 residues long. V was shortened by 6 bases and J by 5 bases, with 16 bases between the two germline ends. The germline gives CDR1 SQVTM, CDR2 ANQGSEA. The study, taken as a whole, reports: More clonal than normal scalp was lesional scalp, particularly alopecia totalis/universalis. While patients received tofacitinib, many expanded lesional clones remained present in scalp and blood.

As concerns this clone: Its antigen is currently unknown.

This clonotype was obtained from a human donor with alopecia areata. The sequences come from CD8+ T cells sorted from blood, collected at week 4, from a patient treated with tofacitinib. This chain connects TRBV29-1 to TRBJ2-5; no clear D gene. The CDR3 region is CSVTPATEETQYF. CDR3 DNA sequence: TGCAGCGTCACCCCGGCCACGGAGGAGACCCAGTACTTC.